The 26 T cell receptor beta chains below come from one sample, sequenced in a study of blood T cells in healthy people across ages. It was with a sample-barcoded 5' primer and a J-beta primer mix that a second PCR of roughly 7 to 12 cycles was run. Via MiXCR, TCRdb re-called the 5' RACE reads, giving one row per CDR3 protein. This table holds approximately 810,000 distinct CDR3 sequences, about 30% found once. The sequenced sample was blood. Source of these receptors: an elderly woman in good health.

This clonotype was seen ten or more times. The CDR3 spells CASSLWDSSTDTQYF. CDR3 nucleotides: TGTGCCAGCAGTCTCTGGGACAGTAGCACAGATACGCAGTATTTT. The V call is TRBV27, the J call TRBJ2-3; 7 bases match TRBD1. The CDR3 is 15 residues long. Trimming took 5 bases from V and 0 from J; bases not matched to a gene: 5. CDR1 and CDR2 (germline): MNHEY, SMNVEV (reference sequence).

This clonotype was observed a few times. The J gene is TRBJ1-6, the V gene TRBV6-5; unclear D gene. Trimming removed 5 bases at V and 13 bases at J, with 15 bases between. CDR1 and CDR2 from the germline V gene are MNHEY and SVGAGI. The CDR3 runs 13 residues. Here the CDR3 reads CASSASGAFPLHF. The CDR3 bases are TGTGCCAGCAGTGCTTCAGGAGCGTTCCCCCTCCACTTT.

This clonotype was picked up a small number of times. The genes are TRBV12-3 or TRBV12-4 and TRBJ2-1; perhaps TRBD1 as D (5 bases). V was clipped by 5 bases and J by 0 bases, with 11 bases between them. The CDR3 has 15 amino acids. CDR3 sequence (DNA): TGTGCCAGCAGTACGGTAGGGGCCTCCTACAATGAGCAGTTCTTC. Residues: CASSTVGASYNEQFF.

This clonotype was counted at least ten times. The genes are TRBV7-2 and TRBJ2-5, with 11 bases matching TRBD2. The CDR3 sequence is 15 residues long. CDR1 SGHTA and CDR2 FQGNSA come from the germline V gene. With 5 bases clipped from V and 7 bases from J, the junction kept 9 bases outside the gene matches. Here the CDR3 reads CASSQGIAGGRTQYF. The CDR3 DNA follows: TGTGCCAGCAGCCAAGGAATAGCGGGGGGGCGGACCCAGTACTTC.

This clonotype was observed a few times. A read error is possible here, since a much larger clone lies one base away. The chain is built from TRBV25-1 and TRBJ2-5, with D perhaps assigned TRBD1 or TRBD2 (5 bases each). This CDR3 is built from 14 residues. Germline-derived CDR1 and CDR2 are MGHDK and SYGVNS. The chain's CDR3 is CTSSDPPGRETQYF. In DNA, the CDR3 is TGTACCAGCAGTGATCCCCCAGGGAGAGAGACCCAGTACTTC.

This clonotype appeared a few times. The rearrangement links TRBV7-2 to TRBJ2-1; 7 bases line up with TRBD2. The better agreement between TRBJ2-7 and the DNA end casts doubt on the J call. The germline V gene encodes CDR1 SGHTA and CDR2 FQGNSA. The CDR3 runs 15 residues. The CDR3 DNA sequence: TGTGCCAGCAGCTTTACTAGCGCTACCCCCAATGAGCAGTACTTC. This codes for CASSFTSATPNEQYF.

The chain has TRBV6-5 and TRBJ2-7; D is unclear. CDR3 length: 13 residues. Trimming pared 5 bases from V and 2 bases from J, leaving 10 bases between. Germline CDR1 reads MNHEY; CDR2 reads SVGAGI. The CDR3 coding sequence is TGTGCCAGCAGTCAACCGAACACCTACGAGCAGTACTTC. The encoded protein is CASSQPNTYEQYF.

This clonotype has a count of ten or more. The rearrangement uses TRBV29-1 and TRBJ2-3; 8 bases line up with TRBD2. The germline V gene encodes CDR1 SQVTM and CDR2 ANQGSEA. The CDR3 is 15 amino acids. V shed 0 bases, J shed 4 bases, and the junction held 6 bases outside the gene matches. The CDR3 coding sequence is TGCAGCGTTGAAGATGGGCTAGCGGGCCCAGATACGCAGTATTTT. As protein: CSVEDGLAGPDTQYF.

Concerning this clonotype itself: An end of the junction differs from the germline gene, which may be a read error. The chain uses TRBV5-6 and TRBJ1-2; D is uncertain. The CDR3 has 13 residues. Germline V gene lookup returns CDR1 SGHDT and CDR2 YYEEEE. CDR3 in DNA: TGTGCCAGCAACTTGGAAATTAACTATGGCTACACCTTC. Translating gives CASNLEINYGYTF.

This clonotype was detected ten times or more. The chain combines TRBV20-1 with TRBJ2-3; 11 bases are a match to TRBD2. The CDR3 contains 14 residues. Germline V gene sequence: CDR1 DFQATT, CDR2 SNEGSKA (reference sequence). Germline trimming cut 6 bases from V and 1 base from J; bases unmatched to any gene: 3. The CDR3 region is CSAQLAGGTDTQYF. Written as DNA, the CDR3 is TGCAGTGCGCAACTAGCGGGGGGCACAGATACGCAGTATTTT.

As concerns this clonotype: A much larger clone lies one base from this, so it may be a read error. This chain connects TRBV2 to TRBJ2-1; 7 bases line up with TRBD1. This CDR3 has 15 amino acids. CDR1 and CDR2 (germline): SNHLY, FYNNEI. V lost 7 bases, J lost 6 bases, and 12 bases stayed unmatched. The DNA for the CDR3 is TGTGCCAGCAACCGGGGACAGCAGAATATCAATGAGCAGTTCTTC. Encoded protein: CASNRGQQNINEQFF.

This clonotype was detected many times. The chain couples TRBV5-5 to TRBJ2-7; weak D call: TRBD1 (6 bases). The CDR3 totals 15 residues. V lost 1 base to trimming and J lost 0 bases, with 11 bases between them. The germline CDR1 and CDR2 sequences are SGHKS and YYEKEE (reference sequence). The CDR3 loop is CASSLTAGDSYEQYF. CDR3 sequence (DNA): TGTGCCAGCAGCTTGACGGCAGGGGACTCCTACGAGCAGTACTTC.

This clonotype occurred many times. The gene calls are TRBV12-3 or TRBV12-4 and TRBJ2-1; no clear D. Trimming cost V 5 bases and J 4 bases, with 12 bases left between them. This CDR3 is 14 amino acids long. CDR3 protein: CASSPPLLYNEQFF. The DNA of the CDR3 is TGTGCCAGCAGTCCTCCTTTACTTTACAATGAGCAGTTCTTC.

Only one count was recorded for this clonotype. The chain links TRBV2 to TRBJ1-1, with 11 bases that match TRBD1. The V and J ends lost 7 bases and 1 base, in that order; junction bases with no gene match: 5. In germline, CDR1 is SNHLY, CDR2 FYNNEI. The CDR3 consists of 15 residues. The CDR3 DNA reads TGTGCCAGCACCAGGGACAGGGGGTCGAACACTGAAGCTTTCTTT. Its protein is CASTRDRGSNTEAFF.

This clonotype was detected ten times or more. A much larger clonotype is one base distant, so this may be a read error. The chain links TRBV9 to TRBJ1-2; D is undetermined. Germline assignment: CDR1 SGDLS and CDR2 YYNGEE. The V end lost 3 bases, the J end lost 4 bases, and 10 bases lay between the germline ends. The CDR3 loop spans 13 amino acids. The CDR3 sequence: CASSGEDCYGYTF. In DNA form, the CDR3 reads TGTGCCAGCAGCGGGGAGGACTGCTATGGCTACACCTTC.

This clonotype turned up a few times. A much larger clone is a single base away; this may be a read error. This chain links TRBV20-1 with TRBJ2-1; no definite D call. Germline V gene sequence: CDR1 DFQATT, CDR2 SNEGSKA (reference sequence). The CDR3 consists of 15 residues. The CDR3 nucleotides read TGCAGTGCTAGAGTTACACAGAGCTCCCACAATGAGCAGTTCTTC. Protein product: CSARVTQSSHNEQFF.

This clonotype was recorded a few times. The chain has TRBV12-3 or TRBV12-4 and TRBJ1-1; D uncertain. The CDR3 sequence is 13 residues long. Trimming pared 6 bases from V and 1 base from J, leaving 9 bases between. The DNA of the CDR3 is TGTGCCAGCAGCATACAGAGGAACACTGAAGCTTTCTTT. This gives the protein CASSIQRNTEAFF.

This clonotype has just a few counts. V is TRBV27 and J is TRBJ2-7, with 8 bases that match TRBD1. Germline values: CDR1 MNHEY, CDR2 SMNVEV (reference sequence). This CDR3 has 22 amino acids. V gave up 1 base and J gave up 2 bases; unmatched junction bases: 25. This chain's CDR3 is CASSLYFQMGPPGQDTPYEQYF. CDR3 DNA: TGTGCCAGCAGTTTATACTTCCAGATGGGCCCACCGGGACAGGATACACCCTACGAGCAGTACTTC.

The V and J genes are TRBV5-8 and TRBJ2-6; D tentatively reads TRBD1 or TRBD2 (6 bases each). Germline lookup yields CDR1 SGHTS and CDR2 YDEGEE. The ends were cut back, 8 bases at V and 3 bases at J, with 15 bases in the middle. This CDR3 has 15 residues. The CDR3 DNA follows: TGTGCCAGTAGCGTCAGGGGAGGTGGGGCCAACGTCCTGACTTTC. Protein: CASSVRGGGANVLTF.

This clonotype was recorded many times. The chain carries TRBV12-3 or TRBV12-4 and TRBJ1-4, with TRBD1 as a possible D gene (5 bases). Between the trimmed V and J ends, which lost 3 bases and 7 bases, there was a span of 12 bases. The CDR3 sequence is 14 residues long. CDR3 in DNA: TGTGCCAGCAGTTTCGCGGGGGTTGGTGAAAAACTGTTTTTT. Translated, it gives CASSFAGVGEKLFF.

This clonotype was found many times. The rearrangement joins TRBV20-1 to TRBJ2-4; D tentatively reads TRBD1 or TRBD2 (5 bases each). CDR1 is DFQATT, CDR2 SNEGSKA, per germline (reference sequence). The V and J ends lost 3 bases and 1 base respectively, with 19 bases between them. This CDR3 has 17 amino acids. CDR3 amino acids: CSASIGAKWGAKNIQYF. CDR3 bases: TGCAGTGCTAGTATAGGGGCCAAATGGGGGGCCAAAAACATTCAGTACTTC.

This clonotype was seen repeatedly, ten times or more. This sequence joins TRBV6-2 or TRBV6-3 and TRBJ2-7; D is undetermined. This CDR3 is 13 amino acids long. With 3 bases removed from V and 3 bases from J, the gap between germline ends came to 9 bases. Germline V gives CDR1 MNHEY, CDR2 SVGEGT. This chain's CDR3 is CASSYRVIYEQYF. CDR3 bases: TGTGCCAGCAGTTATCGCGTTATCTACGAGCAGTACTTC.

This rearrangement joins TRBV5-8 to TRBJ2-7, with D maybe TRBD1 (6 bases). V lost 4 bases, J lost 3 bases, and 11 bases lay in between. The germline V gene encodes CDR1 SGHTS and CDR2 YDEGEE. The length of the CDR3 is 13 residues. CDR3: CASSPDRCYEQYF. In nucleotides, the CDR3 is TGTGCCAGCAGCCCCGACAGGTGCTACGAGCAGTACTTC.

Comments on this clonotype: A much larger clonotype is one base distant, so this may be a read error. The CDR3 loop is CASSYGRQIMNIEAFF. The CDR3 coding sequence is TGTGCCAGCAGTTACGGGAGACAGATTATGAACATTGAAGCTTTCTTT. The chain carries TRBV12-3 or TRBV12-4 and TRBJ1-1; D is perhaps TRBD1 (5 bases). CDR3 length: 16 residues.

Turning to this clonotype: A much more abundant neighbour one base away suggests this may be a read error. The rearrangement joins TRBV3-1 to TRBJ2-3, with a weak D call TRBD2 (6 bases). The CDR3 runs to 14 residues. Looked up from germline, CDR1 is LGHDT and CDR2 is YNNKEL (reference sequence). This CDR3 reads CAGSPRGITDTQYF. In nucleotides, the CDR3 is TGTGCCGGCAGCCCACGGGGGATCACAGATACGCAGTATTTT.

The chain recombines TRBV18 with TRBJ2-2; possible D gene TRBD2, 6 bases. The CDR3 extends over 13 amino acids. Germline CDR1 reads KGHSH; CDR2 reads LQKENI. V was trimmed by 6 bases and J by 5 bases, leaving 10 bases between them. CDR3 loop: CASSSAGTGELFF. The CDR3 region has the DNA TGTGCCAGCTCCAGCGCGGGGACCGGGGAGCTGTTTTTT.